These 3 T cell receptor beta chains originate from one sample sequenced in a study of blood T cell repertoires in COVID-19 (dated by TCRdb to the early 2020s). Library prep was done by the immunoSEQ multiplex PCR assay. TCRdb took over this immuneACCESS table, retaining in-frame rearrangements with V and J assigned. Such tables are incomplete; in checked studies, under half of the missing clones stem from an unresolved V gene, and the remainder is unexplained. Recorded for this sample are roughly 32,000 clones; around 86% of them occurred a single time. The ten largest clones add up to over 11% of the sample. Sequenced material: peripheral blood. The receptors shown here come from a man in his fifties or sixties with active COVID-19.

This clone was observed a handful of times. Within the sample, other DNA sequences also encode this same CDR3. Written as DNA, the CDR3 is TGCGCCAGCAGCCAAGATTCCTATAGCAATCAGCCCCAGCATTTT. Its protein is CASSQDSYSNQPQHF. This sequence joins TRBV4-3 and TRBJ1-5; D unresolved. Trimming cost V 0 bases and J 0 bases, with 6 bases left between them. This CDR3 contains 15 residues. From germline, CDR1 is LGHNA and CDR2 YSLEER.

This sequence joins TRBV3-1 (or the pseudogene TRBV3-2) and TRBJ1-6; TRBD1 is a possible D gene (5 bases). CDR1 is LGHDT, CDR2 YNNKEL, per germline (reference sequence). The V and J ends lost 5 bases and 10 bases respectively, with 18 bases between them. This CDR3 contains 15 residues. CDR3 nucleotide sequence: TGTGCCAGCAGCAACCAAGGGGTACAGTACTCACCCCTCCACTTT. The encoded protein is CASSNQGVQYSPLHF.

The V call is TRBV11-2, the J call TRBJ1-2, with 8 bases that match TRBD1. In germline, CDR1 is SGHAT, CDR2 FQNNGV. CDR3 length: 16 residues. Trimming took 4 bases from V and 4 from J; bases not matched to a gene: 11. The CDR3 DNA sequence: TGTGCCAGCAGCTCCCTCTCCGGGACAGGTTCCTATGGCTACACCTTC. Amino acid sequence: CASSSLSGTGSYGYTF.